This entry lists 10 T cell receptor beta chains sequenced from one sample in a study of cytomegalovirus exposure and HLA in healthy donors. The PCR ran on 60 Vbeta and 13 Jbeta primers. Profiled with immunoSEQ multiplex PCR; TCRdb holds only in-frame clones, not every one. The sample data list approximately 50,000 clones. Specimen: PBMCs. Receptor source: a female donor in good health and CMV-seronegative.

J is TRBJ1-2 and V is TRBV18, with D maybe TRBD1 (5 bases). Trimming pared 2 bases from V and 4 bases from J, leaving 14 bases between. Germline CDR1 is KGHSH and CDR2 is LQKENI. The CDR3 length is 15 residues. As DNA, the CDR3 is TGTGCCAGCTCACCATACGTCAGGGAGGCCTATGGCTACACCTTC. It is translated as CASSPYVREAYGYTF.

The chain employs TRBV29-1 and TRBJ1-1; 7 nucleotides agree with TRBD1. V lost 5 bases and J lost 2; bases outside the gene matches: 14. Germline V CDR1 and CDR2: SQVTM, ANQGSEA. The CDR3 is 16 residues long. The CDR3 DNA is TGCAGCGTTCAAGTGACAGGGAGTGGGGCCAACACTGAAGCTTTCTTT. It specifies CSVQVTGSGANTEAFF.

The chain joins TRBV7-3 to TRBJ1-5; D is ambiguous. CDR1 is SGHTA and CDR2 is FQGTGA in the germline V gene. V was trimmed by 4 bases and J by 7 bases, leaving 5 bases between them. The CDR3 is made up of 11 amino acids. The CDR3 here is CASSSRQPQHF. CDR3 DNA: TGTGCCAGCAGCTCCAGACAGCCCCAGCATTTT.

The chain uses TRBV4-3 and TRBJ1-4; D remains ambiguous. Per the germline V gene, CDR1 is LGHNA and CDR2 is YSLEER. The V end lost 0 bases, the J end lost 5 bases, and 13 bases lay between the germline ends. The CDR3 sequence is 16 residues long. In nucleotides, the CDR3 is TGCGCCAGCAGCCAAGATAGTTTAGGCGGGAATGAAAAACTGTTTTTT. Its translation is CASSQDSLGGNEKLFF.

The chain has TRBV18 and TRBJ1-1; D not certain. The V end lost 3 bases, the J end lost 1 base, and 9 bases lay between the germline ends. The germline V gene encodes CDR1 KGHSH and CDR2 LQKENI. This CDR3 contains 14 residues. This chain's CDR3 is CASSPSSSNTEAFF. The CDR3 DNA reads as TGTGCCAGCTCACCTTCCTCCTCGAACACTGAAGCTTTCTTT.

The rearrangement links TRBV6-6 to TRBJ2-5; the match to TRBD2 covers 12 bases. This CDR3 region has 15 residues. Per the germline V gene, CDR1 is MNHNY and CDR2 is SVGAGI (reference sequence). Trimming cost V 5 bases and J 3 bases; bases outside gene matches: 4. CDR3 DNA: TGTGCCAGCAGTCCGACTAGCGGGGGCGAAGAGACCCAGTACTTC. Encoded protein: CASSPTSGGEETQYF.

The rearrangement joins TRBV4-2 to TRBJ1-4; a weak D match, TRBD1 (5 bases). V lost 1 base to trimming and J lost 2 bases, with 14 bases between them. This CDR3 spans 17 amino acids. From germline, CDR1 is LGHNA and CDR2 YNFKEQ. The DNA of the CDR3 is TGTGCCAGCAGCCAAGCGGGAGGGGCGCTTACTAATGAAAAACTGTTTTTT. It specifies CASSQAGGALTNEKLFF.

J is TRBJ2-1 and V is TRBV7-6; no clear D. Between the trimmed V and J ends, which lost 0 bases and 0 bases, there was a span of 6 bases. Germline V CDR1 and CDR2: SGHVS, FNYEAQ. The CDR3 consists of 15 residues. CDR3 residues: CASSLAASSYNEQFF. The CDR3 DNA sequence: TGTGCCAGCAGCTTAGCGGCCAGCTCCTACAATGAGCAGTTCTTC.

The genes are TRBV9 and TRBJ1-1; D possibly corresponds to TRBD1 (6 bases). V dropped 4 bases and J dropped 3 bases, with 10 bases sitting between them. The germline V gene encodes CDR1 SGDLS and CDR2 YYNGEE. The CDR3 loop spans 13 amino acids. CDR3 nucleotides: TGTGCCAGCAGCCCTCGGACAGACACTGAAGCTTTCTTT. It yields the protein CASSPRTDTEAFF.

The genes are TRBV30 and TRBJ2-1, with D possibly being TRBD2 (6 bases). The germline CDR1 and CDR2 sequences are GTSNPN and SVGIG (reference sequence). The CDR3 contains 11 residues. V was cut by 5 bases and J by 6 bases, with 8 bases left in between. CDR3 in amino acids: CAWAGGNEQFF. DNA for the CDR3: TGTGCCTGGGCCGGGGGCAATGAGCAGTTCTTC.